The clone carrying this T cell receptor beta chain was seen more than once but under ten times. What it recognizes is unknown. For TCR beta, libraries came from iRepertoire HTBI primers and Arm-PCR of CDR3 regions. TCRdb itself ran the multiplex PCR reads through MiXCR, one entry per CDR3 protein. The data contain hundreds of thousands of distinct CDR3 sequences, approximately 16% of them seen just once; the ten biggest clones take up around 27%. This sample was taken from a study of regulatory T cells in long-lasting Graves disease. Notes on the study in general: For persistent Graves' patients, TCR diversity was lower than for newly diagnosed ones. Accuracy may have suffered from the small sample size.

Time point described: newly diagnosed GD, antithyroid drugs for less than 3 months. There was RNA extracted from PBMCs, and the TCR library was made from it. The data also belong to a second study, concerning T cells in Graves' hyperthyroidism and ophthalmopathy. That paper adds: Uncontrolled infections, other autoimmune diseases, pregnancy or lactation led to exclusion of patients.

The receptor was derived from a man in his forties or fifties with Graves disease. The source material was peripheral blood mononuclear cells (PBMCs), sampled at new diagnosis, from a patient treated with antithyroid drugs.

The CDR3 nucleotides read TGCAGTGCCACTCTCCCGGGAGTTCAATATTCACCCCTCCACTTT. The encoded protein is CSATLPGVQYSPLHF. The chain is built from TRBV20-1 and TRBJ1-6; D gene ambiguous. The germline V gene has CDR1 DFQATT and CDR2 SNEGSKA (reference sequence). The CDR3 is 15 amino acids. Trimming cost V 6 bases and J 8 bases, with 20 bases left between them.